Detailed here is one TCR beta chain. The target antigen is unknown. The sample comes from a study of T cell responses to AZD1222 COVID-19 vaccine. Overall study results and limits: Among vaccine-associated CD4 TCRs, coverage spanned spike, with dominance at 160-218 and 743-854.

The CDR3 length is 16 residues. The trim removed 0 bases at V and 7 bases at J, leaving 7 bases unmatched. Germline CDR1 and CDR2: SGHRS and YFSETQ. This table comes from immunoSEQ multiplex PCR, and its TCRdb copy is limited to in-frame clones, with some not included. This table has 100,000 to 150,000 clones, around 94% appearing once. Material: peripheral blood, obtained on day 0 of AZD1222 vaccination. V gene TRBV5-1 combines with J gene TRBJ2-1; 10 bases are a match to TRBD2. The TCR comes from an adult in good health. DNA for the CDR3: TGCGCCAGCAGCTTGGCGGGACTAGCGCCGGTGAATGAGCAGTTCTTC. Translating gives CASSLAGLAPVNEQFF.